This entry lists 24 T cell receptor beta chains sequenced from one sample in a study of cytomegalovirus exposure and HLA in healthy donors. Primers included in the PCR were 60 Vbeta and 13 Jbeta primers. Only in-frame clones appear in the TCRdb table, and some are missing; sequencing was by immunoSEQ multiplex PCR. Of approximately 210,000 clones listed, over 80% are singletons. Sequences were obtained from PBMCs. These receptors came from a man in his thirties or forties in good health and CMV-seronegative.

The V and J genes are TRBV6-1 and TRBJ2-7, with D tentatively TRBD1 (6 bases). With 6 bases removed from V and 2 bases from J, the gap between germline ends came to 17 bases. CDR1 is MNHNS and CDR2 is SASEGT in the germline V gene. This CDR3 is built from 15 residues. The CDR3 here is CASRKTRDTTYEQYF. As DNA, the CDR3 is TGTGCCAGCAGAAAGACCCGGGACACTACCTACGAGCAGTACTTC.

The chain has TRBV5-1 and TRBJ1-4; TRBD1 aligns across 8 bases. The CDR3 loop spans 17 amino acids. J gave up 4 bases and V 6 bases, and 14 bases lay outside the gene matches. Per germline, CDR1 SGHRS and CDR2 YFSETQ. CDR3 in amino acids: CASTPEPGQEINEKLFF. CDR3 nucleotide sequence: TGCGCCAGCACCCCCGAACCGGGACAGGAGATTAATGAAAAACTGTTTTTT.

The genes are TRBV11-3 and TRBJ2-1; 8 bases are a match to TRBD2. With V trimmed by 6 bases and J by 6 bases, 7 bases remained unmatched. CDR3 size: 14 residues. CDR1 SGHNT and CDR2 YENEEA come from the germline V gene. CDR3 nucleotides: TGTGCCAGCAGTCGGGAGGGCCTTAGCAATGAGCAGTTCTTC. Translated, it gives CASSREGLSNEQFF.

The rearrangement links TRBV19 to TRBJ1-2; D remains unclear. Germline CDR1 and CDR2: LNHDA and SQIVND (reference sequence). The CDR3 contains 12 residues. V was shortened by 5 bases and J by 3 bases, with 7 bases between the two germline ends. The CDR3 DNA follows: TGTGCCAGTAGTGCCCAGGACTATGGCTACACCTTC. It encodes CASSAQDYGYTF.

The V call is TRBV28, the J call TRBJ1-5; D possibly corresponds to TRBD1 (6 bases). V lost 3 bases and J 2 bases, leaving 11 bases between the germline ends. The CDR3 consists of 15 residues. Germline CDR1 is MDHEN and CDR2 is SYDVKM. CDR3 in amino acids: CASSFGGRRNQPQHF. For the CDR3, the DNA is TGTGCCAGCAGTTTTGGGGGCCGCCGCAATCAGCCCCAGCATTTT.

The chain recombines TRBV4-3 with TRBJ2-3; no firm D call. V lost 1 base, J lost 4 bases, and 9 bases lay in between. Germline assignment: CDR1 LGHNA and CDR2 YSLEER. The CDR3 has 14 residues. For the CDR3, the DNA is TGCGCCAGCAGCCAAGGCATACGGTCAGATACGCAGTATTTT. Amino acid sequence: CASSQGIRSDTQYF.

V is TRBV5-1 and J is TRBJ2-5, with a possible D match to TRBD1 (6 bases). The CDR3 is 14 residues long. V was cut by 4 bases and J by 2 bases, with 12 bases left in between. From germline, CDR1 is SGHRS and CDR2 YFSETQ. This CDR3 is CASSTGHPQETQYF. CDR3 nucleotides: TGCGCCAGCAGCACGGGACACCCTCAAGAGACCCAGTACTTC.

This clone occurred once. This chain connects TRBV5-1 to TRBJ1-5, with TRBD1 identical over 8 bases. V gave up 4 bases and J gave up 7 bases; unmatched junction bases: 19. The CDR3 consists of 18 residues. The germline V gene has CDR1 SGHRS and CDR2 YFSETQ. The CDR3 protein is CASSPLVQTGVVGQPQHF. The CDR3 DNA follows: TGCGCCAGCAGCCCGCTGGTCCAGACAGGGGTGGTCGGGCAGCCCCAGCATTTT.

This chain connects TRBV6-5 to TRBJ1-2; 7 nucleotides line up with TRBD1. This CDR3 has 14 residues. V trimming: 6 bases; J trimming: 4 bases; junction bases outside the gene matches: 8. Germline loops: CDR1 MNHEY, CDR2 SVGAGI. In DNA form, the CDR3 reads TGTGCCAGCAGAAACAAACAGGGGATCTATGGCTACACCTTC. It yields the protein CASRNKQGIYGYTF.

Turning to this clone: The junction differs from germline at one of its ends, possibly a read error. This chain links TRBV7-9 with TRBJ1-3; 11 positions agree with TRBD1. CDR3 length: 14 residues. CDR1 and CDR2 (germline): SEHNR, FQNEAQ (reference sequence). As DNA, the CDR3 is TGTTCCAGCAGCGGGACAGGGGGTGGAAACACCATATATTTT. Amino acid sequence: CSSSGTGGGNTIYF. Full variable domain (rest looked up from reference TRBV7-9 and TRBJ1-3): DTGVSQNPRHKITKRGQNVTFRCDPISEHNRLYWYRQTLGQGPEFLTYFQNEAQLEKSRLLSDRFSAERPKGSFSTLEIQRTEQGDSAMYLCSSSGTGGGNTIYFGEGSWLTVV.

This clone was seen just once. The chain is built from TRBV7-9 and TRBJ2-7; 10 bases fit TRBD1. Germline V gene data show CDR1 as SEHNR and CDR2 as FQNEAQ (reference sequence). The CDR3 covers 15 residues. Germline trimming cut 1 base from V and 7 bases from J; bases unmatched to any gene: 7. The CDR3 nucleotides read TGTGCCAGCAGCTTAGAGTTAGGACAGGGGGGAGAGCAGTACTTC. It translates to CASSLELGQGGEQYF.

The chain is built from TRBV2 and TRBJ2-7; D may be TRBD2 (6 bases). This CDR3 is built from 13 residues. Per the germline V gene, CDR1 is SNHLY and CDR2 is FYNNEI. Trimming pared 6 bases from V and 5 bases from J, leaving 14 bases between. CDR3 sequence reads: CASRGGAAHEQYF. CDR3 coding DNA: TGTGCCAGCAGGGGGGGAGCTGCCCACGAGCAGTACTTC.

This chain joins TRBV5-6 and TRBJ2-1, with a tentative D call TRBD2 (7 bases). CDR1 is SGHDT and CDR2 is YYEEEE in the germline V gene. V lost 0 bases and J lost 4, with 14 bases in between. The CDR3 is 16 amino acids. CDR3 sequence: CASSLAGGGHYNEQFF. Here the CDR3 DNA reads TGTGCCAGCAGCTTGGCTGGGGGGGGACATTACAATGAGCAGTTCTTC.

This clone has just a few counts. The chain is built from TRBV19 and TRBJ2-2; D may be TRBD2 (6 bases). The CDR3 covers 16 residues. In germline, CDR1 is LNHDA, CDR2 SQIVND (reference sequence). Trimming shortened V by 7 bases and J by 7 bases, and 22 bases separated the two germline ends. The DNA for the CDR3 is TGTGCCAGTACGGGTCGAGGAGGCTGGAGGGTCGGGGAGCTGTTTTTT. Protein: CASTGRGGWRVGELFF.

The gene calls are TRBV14 and TRBJ2-2, with 9 bases lining up with TRBD1. The germline V gene encodes CDR1 SGHDN and CDR2 FVKESK. The CDR3 length is 14 residues. V lost 4 bases to trimming and J lost 7 bases; unmatched junction nucleotides: 4. The CDR3 nucleotides are TGTGCCAGCAGCCGCTACAGGGGGCGCGGGGAGCTGTTTTTT. It is translated as CASSRYRGRGELFF.

V is TRBV7-9 and J is TRBJ1-3; tentatively, D is TRBD1 (5 bases). The CDR3 length is 14 residues. The V and J ends lost 2 bases and 4 bases respectively, with 9 bases between them. The germline gives CDR1 SEHNR, CDR2 FQNEAQ (reference sequence). CDR3 in DNA: TGTGCCAGCAGCTTACAGGGAACGGGAAACACCATATATTTT. Protein sequence: CASSLQGTGNTIYF.

The rearrangement uses TRBV19 and TRBJ2-3; D might be TRBD2 (6 bases). V was trimmed by 6 bases and J by 0 bases, leaving 22 bases between them. Germline V gene lookup returns CDR1 LNHDA and CDR2 SQIVND (reference sequence). CDR3 length: 18 residues. CDR3 coding DNA: TGTGCCAGTAGCCCCCCCCTAACAGCGGGCGACAGCACAGATACGCAGTATTTT. This encodes CASSPPLTAGDSTDTQYF. The entire variable domain, with the rest obtained from reference TRBV19 and TRBJ2-3, is as follows: DGGITQSPKYLFRKEGQNVTLSCEQNLNHDAMYWYRQDPGQGLRLIYYSQIVNDFQKGDIAEGYSVSREKKESFPLTVTSAQKNPTAFYLCASSPPLTAGDSTDTQYFGPGTRLTVL.

The sample holds a few counts of this clone. The chain has TRBV2 and TRBJ2-1; TRBD2 matches 7 bases. The CDR3 contains 16 residues. V dropped 6 bases and J dropped 5; count of bases not matched to a gene: 13. The germline V gene has CDR1 SNHLY and CDR2 FYNNEI. CDR3 coding DNA: TGTGCCAGCAGCCTGAATCGGGGGGTCTTCAACAATGAGCAGTTCTTC. Amino acids: CASSLNRGVFNNEQFF. Using reference TRBV2 and TRBJ2-1 for the parts outside the CDR3, the full variable domain is EPEVTQTPSHQVTQMGQEVILRCVPISNHLYFYWYRQILGQKVEFLVSFYNNEISEKSEIFDDQFSVERPDGSNFTLKIRSTKLEDSAMYFCASSLNRGVFNNEQFFGPGTRLTVL.

V usage is TRBV6-5 and J usage is TRBJ2-1, with 8 positions matching TRBD2. Losses at the gene ends were 8 bases for V and 5 bases for J; bases not matched to a gene: 11. This CDR3 comprises 15 residues. Looked up from germline, CDR1 is MNHEY and CDR2 is SVGAGI. The CDR3 DNA reads as TGTGCCAGCGGGGTAGCGGGGACACGCAACAATGAGCAGTTCTTC. Translating it yields CASGVAGTRNNEQFF.

V and J are TRBV6-1 and TRBJ1-5, with D possibly TRBD1 on 5 matching bases. CDR1 and CDR2 from the germline V gene are MNHNS and SASEGT. The CDR3 loop spans 20 amino acids. Trimming removed 0 bases from V and 4 bases from J, with 25 bases in between. The CDR3 DNA sequence: TGTGCCAGCAGTGAAGCGCGCTTGACAGCCCCGTTACTTGAGAATCAGCCCCAGCATTTT. Translating gives CASSEARLTAPLLENQPQHF.

This chain uses TRBV7-9 with TRBJ2-3, with 7 bases lining up with TRBD2. CDR3 length: 18 amino acids. The J segment lost 0 bases and the V segment lost 1 base, leaving 10 bases of the junction unmatched. Per the germline V gene, CDR1 is SEHNR and CDR2 is FQNEAQ (reference sequence). CDR3 loop: CASSLVSGGPSSTDTQYF. The CDR3, as DNA: TGTGCCAGCAGCTTAGTTTCGGGAGGTCCTTCTAGCACAGATACGCAGTATTTT.

Only one count was recorded for this clone. V usage is TRBV7-2 and J usage is TRBJ2-3; no clear D. The CDR3 is 12 residues long. Germline V lookup: CDR1 SGHTA, CDR2 FQGNSA. V was clipped by 4 bases and J by 4 bases, with 6 bases between them. CDR3 DNA sequence: TGTGCCAGCAGCTCGCGCCCAGATACGCAGTATTTT. Protein product: CASSSRPDTQYF.

The chain recombines TRBV30 with TRBJ1-5; TRBD1 is a possible D gene (5 bases). Germline V lookup: CDR1 GTSNPN, CDR2 SVGIG (reference sequence). This CDR3 has 14 residues. V was shortened by 3 bases and J by 0 bases, with 9 bases between the two germline ends. The CDR3 is CAWSQDNSNQPQHF. In DNA form, the CDR3 reads TGTGCCTGGAGCCAGGACAATAGCAATCAGCCCCAGCATTTT. The whole variable domain, remainder taken from reference TRBV30 and TRBJ1-5, is SQTIHQWPATLVQPVGSPLSLECTVEGTSNPNLYWYRQAAGRGLQLLFYSVGIGQISSEVPQNLSASRPQDRQFILSSKKLLLSDSGFYLCAWSQDNSNQPQHFGDGTRLSIL.

The chain combines TRBV29-1 with TRBJ2-2; 8 positions agree with TRBD1. The CDR3 consists of 13 residues. Germline V gene lookup returns CDR1 SQVTM and CDR2 ANQGSEA. Trimming cost V 7 bases and J 9 bases; bases outside gene matches: 10. The CDR3 bases are TGCAGCGCTCTTGGACAGGGTCGTAGGGAGCTGTTTTTT. This codes for CSALGQGRRELFF.